What follows are 6 T cell receptor beta chains derived from one specimen sequenced in a study of cytomegalovirus exposure and HLA in healthy donors. It was with 60 Vbeta and 13 Jbeta primers that the PCR ran. The repertoire was sequenced with immunoSEQ multiplex PCR; TCRdb's copy has only in-frame clones and lacks some. The sample shows around 160,000 clones, 65% to 80% of them seen only once. Sequencing input: PBMCs. These receptors were collected from a man aged 35 to 55 in good health and CMV-seropositive.

This chain connects TRBV5-1 to TRBJ2-1, with D tentatively TRBD2 (6 bases). The V gene lost 2 bases and the J gene lost 6 bases, with 9 bases spanning the gap. Per the germline V gene, CDR1 is SGHRS and CDR2 is YFSETQ. The CDR3 spans 13 residues. The CDR3: CASSLGTFNEQFF. The CDR3 nucleotides read TGCGCCAGCAGCTTAGGGACTTTCAATGAGCAGTTCTTC. Filled out from reference TRBV5-1 and TRBJ2-1, the complete variable domain reads KAGVTQTPRYLIKTRGQQVTLSCSPISGHRSVSWYQQTPGQGLQFLFEYFSETQRNKGNFPGRFSGRQFSNSRSEMNVSTLELGDSALYLCASSLGTFNEQFFGPGTRLTVL.

This chain joins TRBV5-4 and TRBJ1-1; a possible D gene is TRBD1 (5 bases). Trimming took off 2 bases at V and 2 bases at J, with 7 bases between the two ends. The CDR3 length is 13 residues. CDR1 and CDR2 (germline): SGHNT, YYREEE (reference sequence). CDR3 amino acids: CASSFGANTEAFF. CDR3 sequence (DNA): TGTGCCAGCAGCTTTGGGGCTAACACTGAAGCTTTCTTT.

The chain links TRBV19 to TRBJ1-4, with D tentatively TRBD1 (5 bases). CDR1 is LNHDA and CDR2 is SQIVND in the germline V gene (reference sequence). The CDR3 is 11 amino acids. V lost 8 bases and J lost 9, with 10 bases in between. CDR3 in amino acids: CASGARKKLFF. The CDR3 DNA follows: TGTGCCAGTGGGGCTAGGAAAAAACTGTTTTTT.

This chain links TRBV18 with TRBJ1-3; 8 nucleotides line up with TRBD1. V shed 2 bases and J 0 bases; nucleotides not matched to a gene: 0. Germline CDR1 reads KGHSH; CDR2 reads LQKENI. There are 15 residues in the CDR3. CDR3 residues: CASSPGQGSGNTIYF. The CDR3 region has the DNA TGTGCCAGCTCACCAGGACAGGGCTCTGGAAACACCATATATTTT. Based on the CDR3 plus reference TRBV18 and TRBJ1-3, the full variable domain is NAGVMQNPRHLVRRRGQEARLRCSPMKGHSHVYWYRQLPEEGLKFMVYLQKENIIDESGMPKERFSAEFPKEGPSILRIQQVVRGDSAAYFCASSPGQGSGNTIYFGEGSWLTVV.

The chain uses TRBV2 and TRBJ2-1, with a possible D match to TRBD1 (5 bases). The length of the CDR3 is 11 residues. Trimming cost V 6 bases and J 9 bases, with 9 bases left between them. Per the germline V gene, CDR1 is SNHLY and CDR2 is FYNNEI. Written as DNA, the CDR3 is TGTGCCAGCAGCAACAGGATTGAGCAGTTCTTC. As protein: CASSNRIEQFF.

This clone came up a few times. The chain employs TRBV28 and TRBJ2-3; 9 bases align to TRBD2. The length of the CDR3 is 15 residues. Losses at the gene ends were 1 base for V and 6 bases for J; bases not matched to a gene: 5. From germline, CDR1 is MDHEN and CDR2 SYDVKM. CDR3 sequence: CASSLSGGRGDTQYF. CDR3 DNA sequence: TGTGCCAGCAGTTTATCTGGCGGGAGGGGCGATACGCAGTATTTT.